This entry describes one T cell receptor (beta chain). Antigen specificity is unknown. The source of the sample is a study of Ad26.COV2.S vaccination and SARS-CoV-2 variants. Study context: Participants got Ad26.COV2.S intramuscularly, once or twice 56 days apart. Study findings and constraints: The breadth of spike-specific CD8+ and CD4+ T cell responses after vaccination was reportedly substantial. Non-spike TCR breadth did not differ much between vaccine and placebo recipients.

Repertoires were generated with immunoSEQ multiplex PCR, while TCRdb's copy carries only in-frame clones and drops some. This repertoire shows 500,000 or so clones, approximately 90% found once; its top ten account for roughly 13%. The treatment here: roughly 19 received Ad26.COV2.S at low or high dose, single or two shots; about 5 received placebo; per-sample allocation not given. Day 63 after the first vaccine or placebo injection was the time point for sampling. Germline V gene lookup returns CDR1 SGHDT and CDR2 YYEEEE. The CDR3 contains 16 residues. V lost 4 bases to trimming and J lost 4 bases; unmatched junction nucleotides: 9.

The starting material was peripheral blood, obtained in a trial of Ad26.COV2.S vaccine versus placebo. The sequence derives from a person aged 18-65 years who received the Ad26.COV2.S COVID-19 vaccine or a placebo. This rearrangement joins TRBV5-6 to TRBJ1-1; 11 bases map to TRBD1. CDR3 amino acids: CASSPRRTGGVTEAFF. CDR3 bases: TGTGCCAGCAGCCCCCGTCGGACAGGGGGCGTCACTGAAGCTTTCTTT.